This T cell receptor beta chain is from a study of T cells after yellow fever vaccination. The 5'RACE template-switching step produced TCR cDNA and added a universal primer site and UMIs. TCRdb ran MiXCR on the 5' RACE reads and lists one entry per CDR3 protein. The sample lists 300,000 or so distinct CDR3 sequences, around 13% seen once, with less than 0.55% in the top ten. The junction had 4 bases not matched to a gene; V was cut back by 5 bases and J by 4 bases. CDR3 length equals 12 residues. Germline V lookup: CDR1 DFQATT, CDR2 SNEGSKA (reference sequence). This clonotype has just a few counts. The starting material was CD4+ T cells sorted from PBMCs, obtained 45 days after the yellow fever booster vaccination. This clonotype originated in a man aged 25 to 40 who received the YFV17D yellow fever vaccine. V gene TRBV20-1 combines with J gene TRBJ2-5, with 7 nucleotides matching TRBD2. Here the CDR3 DNA reads TGCAGTGCTCTGTCTAGCGGAGAGACCCAGTACTTC. Translation: CSALSSGETQYF.